This T cell receptor beta chain was sequenced during a study of sequential checkpoint blockade in melanoma. The method was immunoSEQ multiplex PCR; TCRdb's version includes in-frame clones alone and lacks a portion of them. The profile shows some 3,900 clones, around 20% of them singletons. Treatment: randomized to nivolumab then ipilimumab (arm A) or the reverse (arm B). V lost 10 bases to trimming and J lost 3 bases, with 13 bases between them. The length of the CDR3 is 12 residues. Germline V gene sequence: CDR1 MNHGY, CDR2 SAAAGT. The chain links TRBV6-8 to TRBJ2-7; D remains ambiguous. Sequenced here: tumor tissue (inferred from file names), sampled from a patient given nivolumab and ipilimumab in sequence. The receptor's source is a human donor with melanoma. Written as DNA, the CDR3 is TGTGCCACCTCCCCGGATTACTACGAGCAGTACTTC. Translated, it gives CATSPDYYEQYF.